These T cell receptor beta chains were read from a single sample in a study of blood T cell repertoires in COVID-19. TCRdb keeps only in-frame clones here, not all; method: immunoSEQ multiplex PCR. The sample includes 300,000 to 450,000 clones, about 80% of them seen just once. Material for sequencing was peripheral blood. These receptors were collected from a human donor with acute or convalescent COVID-19. The donor label of this sample is uncertain. Both conserved end residues are part of each CDR3. The order of the fields is D gene, clone size, V gene, J gene, CDR3 protein, CDR3 DNA. D genes are given only for firm matches. Only some rows state a clone size, as once, few, many or a class for expanded clones.

NA,NA,TRBV5-6,TRBJ2-7,CASSLGRTPLGEQYF,TGTGCCAGCAGCTTGGGCAGGACACCTCTCGGGGAGCAGTACTTC
TRBD2,NA,TRBV29-1,TRBJ2-7,CSVEESYGGRASTKQYF,TGCAGCGTTGAAGAGAGCTACGGCGGGAGGGCTTCTACGAAGCAGTACTTC
NA,NA,TRBV5-1,TRBJ2-1,CASSMEGAVNEQFF,TGCGCCAGCAGCATGGAGGGAGCAGTTAATGAGCAGTTCTTC
TRBD2,NA,TRBV20-1,TRBJ2-1,CSASSLAGGKYYNEQFF,TGCAGTGCTAGTTCCCTAGCGGGAGGCAAGTACTACAATGAGCAGTTCTTC
NA,NA,TRBV7-9,TRBJ2-3,CASSLGTGIAADTQYF,TGTGCCAGCAGCTTAGGGACGGGAATCGCCGCAGATACGCAGTATTTT
NA,NA,TRBV2,TRBJ2-1,CASTRFRVDEQFF,TGTGCCAGCACCCGATTCAGGGTCGATGAGCAGTTCTTC
NA,NA,TRBV28,TRBJ1-2,CASSVPPDYGYTF,TGTGCCAGCAGTGTCCCTCCAGACTATGGCTACACCTTC
NA,NA,TRBV19,TRBJ1-5,CASSIVAGLGNQPQHF,TGTGCCAGTAGTATAGTGGCAGGGTTAGGCAATCAGCCCCAGCATTTT
TRBD1,NA,TRBV5-1,TRBJ1-1,CASSEDRGLTEAFF,TGCGCCAGCAGCGAGGACAGGGGGCTCACTGAAGCTTTCTTT
TRBD1,NA,TRBV6-5,TRBJ1-1,CASSRLTGGGEAFF,TGTGCCAGCAGTAGACTTACAGGGGGAGGGGAAGCTTTCTTT
TRBD2,NA,TRBV18,TRBJ2-5,CASSQNPAGTSKETQYF,TGTGCCAGCTCACAGAACCCCGCCGGGACTAGTAAGGAGACCCAGTACTTC
NA,few,TRBV19,TRBJ1-5,CARSTGTPSNQPQHF,TGTGCCAGATCTACCGGGACACCTAGCAATCAGCCCCAGCATTTT
NA,NA,TRBV10-2,TRBJ2-1,CASTGTSYNEQFF,TGCGCCAGCACGGGTACCTCCTACAATGAGCAGTTCTTC
NA,NA,TRBV18,TRBJ1-5,CASSAGQNQPQHF,TGTGCCAGCTCAGCCGGACAGAATCAGCCCCAGCATTTT
NA,NA,TRBV3-1/TRBV3-2,TRBJ2-3,CASSHPIAAGAGTQYF,TGTGCCAGCAGCCATCCCATAGCGGCGGGGGCAGGTACGCAGTATTTT